This section outlines one TCR beta chain sequence together with its context. Authors of the study amplified TCR beta CDR3 regions from RNA transcripts. The HTBI primer set served for first-round RT-PCR of the TCR CDR3. Each CDR3 protein is one row after TCRdb ran MiXCR on the multiplex PCR reads. The data contain around 600,000 distinct CDR3 sequences, more than 15% of them singletons. V was cut by 8 bases and J by 0 bases, with 14 bases left in between. The germline gives CDR1 SGHVS, CDR2 FQNEAQ. The CDR3 runs 16 residues. The cohort's ophthalmopathy patients, a group with duration under 3 months, had a Clinical Activity Score of at least 3 and a NOSPECS grade of at least 4. The source of the sample is a study of T cells in Graves' hyperthyroidism and ophthalmopathy.

V usage is TRBV7-8 and J usage is TRBJ2-6; either TRBD1 or TRBD2 may supply D (5 bases each). The source of this sequence is a woman in her forties with Graves' ophthalmopathy. Sequencing used blood. The CDR3: CASGKGGGSGANVLTF. The DNA of the CDR3 is TGTGCCAGCGGCAAAGGTGGGGGCTCTGGGGCCAACGTCCTGACTTTC.